Included here is one T cell receptor (beta chain) sequence, with context. Antigen: not known. Samples were taken several times over chemoradiotherapy. The data belong to a study of chemoradiotherapy in HPV16-positive cancers. About the study: Functional T-cell assays on two HPV16-positive patients' cells defined candidate HPV-specific clones and common TCR motifs. Study-wide results and limits: In HPV16-positive patients, HPV-responsive T-cell expansion tracked better recurrence-free survival. Only two HPV16-positive patients supplied the functional HPV-specificity definition.

The method was immunoSEQ multiplex PCR; TCRdb's version includes in-frame clones alone and lacks a portion of them. The sample records roughly 12,000 clones, around 70% being singletons. Germline V gives CDR1 SGHTA, CDR2 FQGNSA. Trimming cost V 3 bases and J 6 bases; bases outside gene matches: 16. The CDR3 loop spans 17 amino acids. The sequence was obtained from a human donor with HPV-associated anogenital cancer. V is TRBV7-2 and J is TRBJ1-2; TRBD1 matches at 7 bases. The sample here was taken from a patient who underwent chemoradiotherapy. CDR3 residues: CASSFKATGVRRDGYTF. The DNA for the CDR3 is TGTGCCAGCAGCTTTAAGGCTACAGGGGTGAGGAGGGATGGCTACACCTTC.